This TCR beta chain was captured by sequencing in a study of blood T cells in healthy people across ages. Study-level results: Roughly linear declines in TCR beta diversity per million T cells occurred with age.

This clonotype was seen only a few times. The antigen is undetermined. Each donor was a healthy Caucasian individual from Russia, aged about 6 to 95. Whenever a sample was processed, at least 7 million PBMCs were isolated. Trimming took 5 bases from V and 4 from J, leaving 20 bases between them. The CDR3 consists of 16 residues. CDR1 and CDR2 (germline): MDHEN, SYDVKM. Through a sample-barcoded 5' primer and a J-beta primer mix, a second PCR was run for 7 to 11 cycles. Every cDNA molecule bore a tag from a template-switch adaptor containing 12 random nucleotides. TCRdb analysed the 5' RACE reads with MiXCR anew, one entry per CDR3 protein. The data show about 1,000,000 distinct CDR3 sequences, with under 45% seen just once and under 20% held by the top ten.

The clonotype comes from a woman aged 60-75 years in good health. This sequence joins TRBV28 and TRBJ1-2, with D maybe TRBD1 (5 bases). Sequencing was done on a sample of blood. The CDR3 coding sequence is TGTGCCAGCAGTGTAGCGGGACTGGTGGGGAGCTATGGCTACACCTTC. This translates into CASSVAGLVGSYGYTF.